This passage covers 31 T cell receptor beta chains from one sample sequenced in a study of cytomegalovirus exposure and HLA in healthy donors. This table comes from immunoSEQ multiplex PCR, and its TCRdb copy is limited to in-frame clones, with some not included. Here the sample spans about 120,000 clones, 89% being singletons. The sample taken for sequencing was PBMCs. The receptors derive from a woman aged 18-29 years in good health and CMV-seronegative.

This rearrangement joins TRBV27 to TRBJ2-3; D possibly corresponds to TRBD2 (5 bases). Trimming removed 2 bases from V and 4 bases from J, with 16 bases in between. Germline V gene sequence: CDR1 MNHEY, CDR2 SMNVEV (reference sequence). This CDR3 spans 16 amino acids. CDR3 loop: CASSLGRSSRSDTQYF. CDR3 in DNA: TGTGCCAGCAGTTTAGGGCGTTCTAGCAGGTCAGATACGCAGTATTTT.

The chain's CDR3 is CASIMGGQVPNQPQHF. The CDR3 bases are TGTGCCAGTATCATGGGAGGTCAGGTCCCCAATCAGCCCCAGCATTTT. The rearrangement joins TRBV19 to TRBJ1-5; no reliable D call. With 7 bases removed from V and 3 bases from J, the gap between germline ends came to 19 bases. CDR1 and CDR2 from the germline V gene are LNHDA and SQIVND (reference sequence). This CDR3 is built from 16 residues.

This chain connects TRBV5-6 to TRBJ1-1; D remains ambiguous. V lost 2 bases to trimming and J lost 5 bases, with 13 bases between them. The germline CDR1 and CDR2 sequences are SGHDT and YYEEEE. This CDR3 comprises 14 residues. The CDR3 DNA is TGTGCCAGCAGCTTCACCTCGTCGGGGACTGAAGCTTTCTTT. Its translation is CASSFTSSGTEAFF.

Only a few counts were recorded for this clone. V is TRBV15 and J is TRBJ1-4, with TRBD1 matching over 10 bases. The germline V gene encodes CDR1 LNHNV and CDR2 YYDKDF (reference sequence). The CDR3 covers 15 residues. V shed 3 bases, J shed 3 bases, and the junction held 1 base outside the gene matches. The CDR3: CATSSGQGANEKLFF. The CDR3 region has the DNA TGTGCCACCAGCAGTGGACAGGGGGCTAATGAAAAACTGTTTTTT.

The V and J genes are TRBV6-1 and TRBJ2-5; maybe TRBD2 (5 bases). Looked up from germline, CDR1 is MNHNS and CDR2 is SASEGT. The CDR3 consists of 14 residues. Trimming took off 1 base at V and 5 bases at J, with 11 bases between the two ends. The CDR3 nucleotides are TGTGCCAGCAGTGAAGACGCTAGCTGGGAGACCCAGTACTTC. Translating gives CASSEDASWETQYF.

The chain joins TRBV5-1 to TRBJ1-1; D unclear. CDR3 size: 13 residues. The V gene's germline CDR1 is SGHRS and CDR2 YFSETQ. V gave up 4 bases and J gave up 5 bases, with 12 bases separating them. The DNA for the CDR3 is TGCGCCAGCAGCCCAGAGAGGGAAACTGAAGCTTTCTTT. Amino acid sequence: CASSPERETEAFF.

The rearrangement uses TRBV6-1 and TRBJ2-7, with D possibly matching TRBD2 (6 bases). This CDR3 has 13 amino acids. Per germline, CDR1 MNHNS and CDR2 SASEGT. V lost 3 bases and J lost 4, with 10 bases in between. In nucleotides, the CDR3 is TGTGCCAGCAGTGACTATCGGGGGTACGAGCAGTACTTC. Encoded protein: CASSDYRGYEQYF.

The V and J genes are TRBV5-1 and TRBJ2-2; possible D gene TRBD1, 5 bases. Trimming took off 0 bases at V and 5 bases at J, with 11 bases between the two ends. Germline V CDR1 and CDR2: SGHRS, YFSETQ. This CDR3 has 15 amino acids. This CDR3 is CASSLGGVSTGELFF. CDR3 coding DNA: TGCGCCAGCAGCTTGGGGGGCGTTTCGACCGGGGAGCTGTTTTTT.

V gene TRBV6-4 combines with J gene TRBJ2-3, with D uncertain. Per germline, CDR1 MRHNA and CDR2 SNTAGT. V was trimmed by 4 bases and J by 2 bases, leaving 10 bases between them. This CDR3 is 14 amino acids long. The CDR3 nucleotides read TGTGCCAGCAGTGCTGACACCTCCACAGATACGCAGTATTTT. The encoded protein is CASSADTSTDTQYF.

The chain carries TRBV9 and TRBJ2-6; maybe TRBD1 (7 bases). The V end lost 3 bases, the J end lost 2 bases, and 18 bases lay between the germline ends. This CDR3 spans 18 amino acids. The germline V gene has CDR1 SGDLS and CDR2 YYNGEE. CDR3 nucleotide sequence: TGTGCCAGCAGCGGCCGGAGGGGGCAATCGGCTGGGGCCAACGTCCTGACTTTC. It codes for CASSGRRGQSAGANVLTF.

The rearrangement joins TRBV4-2 to TRBJ2-1; 7 bases are a match to TRBD2. CDR1 is LGHNA and CDR2 is YNFKEQ in the germline V gene. The CDR3 length is 13 residues. The J segment lost 5 bases and the V segment lost 4 bases, leaving 2 bases of the junction unmatched. The CDR3 sequence is CASSLRGDNEQFF. As DNA, the CDR3 is TGTGCCAGCAGCCTCCGGGGGGACAATGAGCAGTTCTTC.

As to this clone: The same CDR3 also results from other DNA sequences found in this sample. The V gene is TRBV5-8, the J gene TRBJ1-5; 7 nucleotides agree with TRBD1. The J segment lost 4 bases and the V segment lost 4 bases, leaving 5 bases of the junction unmatched. There are 14 residues in the CDR3. The germline V gene has CDR1 SGHTS and CDR2 YDEGEE. CDR3 nucleotide sequence: TGTGCCAGCAGCCCACGGACAGGAAATCAGCCCCAGCATTTT. Encoded protein: CASSPRTGNQPQHF.

V and J are TRBV12-5 and TRBJ2-5; 9 bases map to TRBD1. Trimming at V came to 4 bases and at J to 4 bases, leaving 1 base not matched to a gene. Germline assignment: CDR1 LGHNT and CDR2 FRNRAP. The CDR3 consists of 13 residues. CDR3 nucleotide sequence: TGTGCTAGTGGTTCGGGACAGGGAGAGACCCAGTACTTC. This sequence encodes CASGSGQGETQYF.

The chain joins TRBV2 to TRBJ2-3, with unresolved D. Trimming shortened V by 7 bases and J by 1 base, and 6 bases separated the two germline ends. The CDR3 is made up of 12 amino acids. The germline V gene has CDR1 SNHLY and CDR2 FYNNEI. This chain's CDR3 is CASTPGTDTQYF. CDR3 DNA sequence: TGTGCCAGCACCCCGGGCACAGATACGCAGTATTTT.

The V gene is TRBV11-2, the J gene TRBJ2-5, with 14 bases aligning to TRBD2. In germline, CDR1 is SGHAT, CDR2 FQNNGV. The ends lost 2 bases at V and 4 bases at J; junction bases unmatched: 6. The CDR3 sequence is 17 residues long. The CDR3 bases are TGTGCCAGCAGCTTACGGGGACTAGCGGGGGATGGAGAGACCCAGTACTTC. It is translated as CASSLRGLAGDGETQYF.

This chain links TRBV2 with TRBJ1-3; the match to TRBD1 covers 7 bases. The CDR3 runs 13 residues. The germline gives CDR1 SNHLY, CDR2 FYNNEI. Trimming took 9 bases from V and 1 from J; bases not matched to a gene: 3. The CDR3 loop reads CASTTGSGNTIYF. The CDR3 coding sequence is TGTGCCAGTACGACAGGGTCTGGAAACACCATATATTTT.

The V call is TRBV2, the J call TRBJ1-2; the D gene is possibly TRBD1 (5 bases). Trimming left V 6 bases short and J 4 bases short, with 12 bases between. The CDR3 length is 13 residues. Germline CDR1 is SNHLY and CDR2 is FYNNEI. The CDR3 spells CASSRTGFYGYTF. The CDR3 coding sequence is TGTGCCAGCAGCAGAACAGGATTCTATGGCTACACCTTC.

The chain links TRBV6-1 to TRBJ1-1; 8 bases are a match to TRBD1. V dropped 5 bases and J dropped 5; count of bases not matched to a gene: 7. CDR1 and CDR2 (germline): MNHNS, SASEGT. The length of the CDR3 is 14 residues. CDR3 nucleotide sequence: TGTGCCAGCAGTAACACAGGGGGAAGAACTGAAGCTTTCTTT. Protein product: CASSNTGGRTEAFF.

V and J are TRBV2 and TRBJ1-2; D gene unclear. This CDR3 comprises 13 residues. The germline CDR1 and CDR2 sequences are SNHLY and FYNNEI. Trimming pared 4 bases from V and 3 bases from J, leaving 9 bases between. The CDR3 DNA sequence: TGTGCCAGCAGTGTTCAGGTCGACTATGGCTACACCTTC. Amino acid sequence: CASSVQVDYGYTF. The full variable domain, its missing parts supplied by reference TRBV2 and TRBJ1-2, is EPEVTQTPSHQVTQMGQEVILRCVPISNHLYFYWYRQILGQKVEFLVSFYNNEISEKSEIFDDQFSVERPDGSNFTLKIRSTKLEDSAMYFCASSVQVDYGYTFGSGTRLTVV.

This clone was seen a handful of times. The chain combines TRBV6-1 with TRBJ2-7, with TRBD1 as a possible D gene (5 bases). The CDR3 covers 13 residues. V shed 7 bases and J shed 3 bases, with 13 bases lying between them. CDR1 MNHNS and CDR2 SASEGT come from the germline V gene. This chain's CDR3 is CASTVGPNYEQYF. The CDR3 DNA is TGTGCCAGCACGGTGGGGCCAAACTACGAGCAGTACTTC.

Only one count was recorded for this clone. The CDR3 spells CASSSGQGGETQYF. The DNA for the CDR3 is TGTGCCAGCAGCTCCGGACAGGGCGGAGAGACCCAGTACTTC. This sequence joins TRBV5-8 and TRBJ2-5; 8 bases are a match to TRBD1. From germline, CDR1 is SGHTS and CDR2 YDEGEE. CDR3 length: 14 amino acids. V shed 3 bases and J 4 bases; nucleotides not matched to a gene: 5.

V is TRBV27 and J is TRBJ2-1; 7 bases line up with TRBD2. This CDR3 has 15 residues. Per germline, CDR1 MNHEY and CDR2 SMNVEV (reference sequence). Unmatched junction bases numbered 13, after V lost 5 bases and J lost 9 bases. CDR3 residues: CASSTAGGRLLEQFF. In nucleotides, the CDR3 is TGTGCCAGCAGTACGGCCGGGGGGAGGCTTCTTGAGCAGTTCTTC.

This sequence joins TRBV5-1 and TRBJ1-6, with 11 positions matching TRBD1. CDR1 SGHRS and CDR2 YFSETQ come from the germline V gene. V trimming: 7 bases; J trimming: 10 bases; junction bases outside the gene matches: 4. The CDR3 is 13 amino acids. Here the CDR3 reads CASGQGAQSPLHF. Here the CDR3 DNA reads TGCGCCAGCGGACAGGGGGCGCAGTCACCCCTCCACTTT. The whole variable domain, filled in from reference TRBV5-1 and TRBJ1-6, reads KAGVTQTPRYLIKTRGQQVTLSCSPISGHRSVSWYQQTPGQGLQFLFEYFSETQRNKGNFPGRFSGRQFSNSRSEMNVSTLELGDSALYLCASGQGAQSPLHFGNGTRLTVT.

This CDR3 reads CASSPRTFGTGGNTEAFF. The DNA for the CDR3 is TGTGCCAGCTCACCCAGGACCTTCGGGACAGGGGGGAACACTGAAGCTTTCTTT. The gene calls are TRBV18 and TRBJ1-1, with TRBD1 identical over 11 bases. This CDR3 has 18 amino acids. J was trimmed by 1 base and V by 3 bases; bases with no gene match: 10. Germline-derived CDR1 and CDR2 are KGHSH and LQKENI.

The chain joins TRBV6-1 to TRBJ1-4; the D gene is possibly TRBD1 (5 bases). The CDR3 spans 13 residues. CDR1 MNHNS and CDR2 SASEGT come from the germline V gene. Trimming shortened V by 8 bases and J by 6 bases, and 13 bases separated the two germline ends. The CDR3 DNA reads TGTGCCAGCCAATTTAGGGGATATGAAAAACTGTTTTTT. Protein: CASQFRGYEKLFF.

J is TRBJ2-1 and V is TRBV7-2, with 7 bases identical to TRBD2. CDR1 and CDR2 from the germline V gene are SGHTA and FQGNSA. V trimming: 1 base; J trimming: 4 bases; junction bases outside the gene matches: 1. There are 14 residues in the CDR3. The CDR3 sequence: CASSLGGGYNEQFF. The CDR3 DNA follows: TGTGCCAGCAGCTTAGGCGGGGGTTACAATGAGCAGTTCTTC. Full variable domain (remainder filled in from reference TRBV7-2 and TRBJ2-1): GAGVSQSPSNKVTEKGKDVELRCDPISGHTALYWYRQSLGQGLEFLIYFQGNSAPDKSGLPSDRFSAERTGGSVSTLTIQRTQQEDSAVYLCASSLGGGYNEQFFGPGTRLTVL.

The chain joins TRBV18 to TRBJ1-1; no reliable D call. V gave up 3 bases and J gave up 6 bases, with 8 bases separating them. From germline, CDR1 is KGHSH and CDR2 LQKENI. The length of the CDR3 is 12 residues. CDR3 sequence reads: CASSPIGAEAFF. The DNA for the CDR3 is TGTGCCAGCTCACCCATCGGGGCTGAAGCTTTCTTT.

In DNA, the CDR3 is TGTGCCACCAGCAGAGATAGGACAGGCAATGAGCAGTTCTTC. This translates into CATSRDRTGNEQFF. This sequence joins TRBV15 and TRBJ2-1; 7 bases fit TRBD1. V gave up 0 bases and J gave up 6 bases; unmatched junction bases: 2. The germline gives CDR1 LNHNV, CDR2 YYDKDF (reference sequence). The CDR3 is 14 amino acids. The full variable domain, its missing parts supplied by reference TRBV15 and TRBJ2-1, is DAMVIQNPRYQVTQFGKPVTLSCSQTLNHNVMYWYQQKSSQAPKLLFHYYDKDFNNEADTPDNFQSRRPNTSFCFLDIRSPGLGDTAMYLCATSRDRTGNEQFFGPGTRLTVL.

This chain joins TRBV18 and TRBJ1-2; D perhaps matches TRBD1 (6 bases). The CDR3 extends over 18 amino acids. V was pared by 3 bases and J by 0 bases, with 20 bases between. Germline V lookup: CDR1 KGHSH, CDR2 LQKENI. CDR3 in DNA: TGTGCCAGCTCACCGTCCCGGGGGCGGGAGATCGCTAACTATGGCTACACCTTC. This gives the protein CASSPSRGREIANYGYTF.

DNA of the CDR3: TGCGCCAGCAGCCAACCAGGAAGTGCACCGGGACATTCAGCTTTCTTT. As protein: CASSQPGSAPGHSAFF. V gene TRBV4-1 combines with J gene TRBJ1-1; D is perhaps TRBD1 (6 bases). This CDR3 is 16 amino acids long. V shed 2 bases and J shed 10 bases, with 23 bases lying between them. Germline values: CDR1 MGHRA, CDR2 YSYEKL.

The chain is built from TRBV5-1 and TRBJ2-1; D not certain. The germline V and J ends were trimmed by 6 bases and 0 bases, with 13 bases remaining between them. The CDR3 spans 15 residues. Germline V gives CDR1 SGHRS, CDR2 YFSETQ. CDR3 nucleotide sequence: TGCGCCAGCACCATGTTTCCGAGCTCCTACAATGAGCAGTTCTTC. Translating gives CASTMFPSSYNEQFF.